The T cell receptor beta chain under discussion was sequenced for a study of CD8 T cells in ankylosing spondylitis. The study, taken as a whole, reports: Made up of eight highly homologous variants, a TCR beta motif appeared characteristic of ankylosing spondylitis blood. Peripheral blood samples showed relatively rare disease-linked clones, and these clones were CD8+. Within matched ankylosing spondylitis synovial fluid, disease-linked clones were reportedly significantly enriched.

This clonotype was counted many times. Its target is not known. Unmatched junction bases numbered 9, after V lost 1 base and J lost 11 bases. Germline V CDR1 and CDR2: MNHEY, SVGAGI. CDR3 size: 14 residues. Generation of TCR beta libraries employed quantitative 5'-RACE incorporating molecular barcodes. TCRdb reprocessed the 5' RACE reads with MiXCR, giving one entry per CDR3 protein. The sample yields around 120,000 distinct CDR3 sequences, roughly 13% seen once. Sequenced sample: blood, either unsorted or a sorted T cell fraction (not recorded which). The clonotype originates from a female donor with ankylosing spondylitis or in good health (not recorded which). The rearrangement uses TRBV6-5 and TRBJ2-7, with 9 bases matching TRBD1. The DNA of the CDR3 is TGTGCCAGCAGTTACTACCCGACAGGGGGAGGCGAGTACTTC. Encoded protein: CASSYYPTGGGEYF.